This T cell receptor (beta chain) was captured in a study of blood T cells in healthy people across ages. The use of a sample-barcoded 5' primer and a J-beta primer mix characterized a second PCR of about 7 to 12 cycles. Each cDNA molecule carried a tag from a template-switch adaptor that contained 12 random nucleotides. Via MiXCR, TCRdb re-called the 5' RACE reads, giving one row per CDR3 protein. The table lists about 1.7 million distinct CDR3 sequences, 25% to 30% of them singletons. The specimen sequenced was blood. The receptor was isolated from a woman aged 25-40 years in good health.

CDR3 coding DNA: TGTGCCAGCAGCTTAGCGAGGTTCTCCTACGAGCAGTACTTC. Protein: CASSLARFSYEQYF. The rearrangement joins TRBV7-8 to TRBJ2-7, with D unclear. Trimming took 0 bases from V and 0 from J, leaving 6 bases between them. The CDR3 totals 14 residues. Per germline, CDR1 SGHVS and CDR2 FQNEAQ. Full variable domain (remainder filled in from reference TRBV7-8 and TRBJ2-7): GAGVSQSPRYKVAKRGQDVALRCDPISGHVSLFWYQQALGQGPEFLTYFQNEAQLDKSGLPSDRFFAERPEGSVSTLKIQRTQQEDSAVYLCASSLARFSYEQYFGPGTRLTVT.